This passage covers 18 T cell receptor beta chains from one sample sequenced in a study of radiotherapy plus CTLA-4 blockade in lung cancer. Profiling relied on immunoSEQ multiplex PCR, and the TCRdb table lists in-frame clones only, not all of them. The table shows about 88,000 clones, with roughly 70% occurring only once. Material: peripheral blood, obtained from a patient treated with radiotherapy plus ipilimumab. The receptors shown here come from a human donor with non-small cell lung cancer that progressed on radiotherapy plus ipilimumab.

The chain carries TRBV25-1 and TRBJ1-4; perhaps TRBD1 as D (5 bases). Germline CDR1 and CDR2: MGHDK and SYGVNS. Trimming took off 8 bases at V and 7 bases at J, with 17 bases between the two ends. The CDR3 runs to 14 residues. CDR3 sequence reads: CASAERGGSEKLFF. CDR3 DNA sequence: TGTGCCAGCGCGGAAAGGGGAGGCTCTGAAAAACTGTTTTTT.

The chain uses TRBV5-6 and TRBJ2-5; TRBD1 matches 8 bases. The V segment lost 5 bases and the J segment 2 bases; nucleotides outside the gene matches: 5. Germline V gene lookup returns CDR1 SGHDT and CDR2 YYEEEE. This CDR3 is built from 14 residues. The CDR3 coding sequence is TGTGCCAGCAGTTGGACAGGGTATCAAGAGACCCAGTACTTC. Translated: CASSWTGYQETQYF.

The gene calls are TRBV29-1 and TRBJ1-4; D remains unclear. Looked up from germline, CDR1 is SQVTM and CDR2 is ANQGSEA. This CDR3 comprises 13 residues. Trimming left V 7 bases short and J 8 bases short, with 17 bases between. CDR3 amino acids: CSASKRPREKLFF. DNA of the CDR3: TGCAGCGCATCGAAACGCCCAAGGGAAAAACTGTTTTTT. Full variable domain (remainder filled in from reference TRBV29-1 and TRBJ1-4): SAVISQKPSRDICQRGTSLTIQCQVDSQVTMMFWYRQQPGQSLTLIATANQGSEATYESGFVIDKFPISRPNLTFSTLTVSNMSPEDSSIYLCSASKRPREKLFFGSGTQLSVL.

In DNA, the CDR3 is TGTGCCAGCAGCCAAGTGGCGGAGATCCGCTACGAGCAGTACTTC. Its translation: CASSQVAEIRYEQYF. V and J are TRBV4-2 and TRBJ2-7; D is undetermined. From germline, CDR1 is LGHNA and CDR2 YNFKEQ. The V and J ends lost 1 base and 3 bases respectively, with 13 bases between them. CDR3 length equals 15 residues.

The genes are TRBV19 and TRBJ2-1; D unclear. The CDR3 consists of 12 residues. Trimming took off 10 bases at V and 3 bases at J, with 10 bases between the two ends. Germline V gives CDR1 LNHDA, CDR2 SQIVND (reference sequence). The CDR3 DNA is TGTGCCACTTCGGTGGACTACAATGAGCAGTTCTTC. Encoded protein: CATSVDYNEQFF.

The CDR3: CAWNPGTGSYEQYF. CDR3 sequence (DNA): TGTGCCTGGAACCCTGGGACAGGATCCTACGAGCAGTACTTC. The rearrangement links TRBV30 to TRBJ2-7; TRBD1 aligns across 8 bases. CDR1 and CDR2 from the germline V gene are GTSNPN and SVGIG (reference sequence). The CDR3 has 14 residues. Trimming cost V 4 bases and J 1 base; bases outside gene matches: 6.

This rearrangement joins TRBV27 to TRBJ2-1; 7 nucleotides agree with TRBD2. Germline CDR1 MNHEY, CDR2 SMNVEV (reference sequence). Trimming removed 5 bases from V and 7 bases from J; junction bases left unmatched: 8. The CDR3 runs 14 residues. As DNA, the CDR3 is TGTGCCAGCAGTCTACAGACTAGCTCTAATGAGCAGTTCTTC. This sequence encodes CASSLQTSSNEQFF.

This CDR3 is CASSSPGQSDNEQFF. The CDR3, as DNA: TGTGCCAGCAGCTCCCCGGGACAGAGTGACAATGAGCAGTTCTTC. The chain has TRBV11-3 and TRBJ2-1; 7 bases align to TRBD1. V dropped 4 bases and J dropped 5; count of bases not matched to a gene: 8. CDR3 size: 15 residues. CDR1 is SGHNT, CDR2 YENEEA, per germline.

CDR3 bases: TGCGCCAGCAGCTTGGGACTAGCGGGAGTTGAGACCCAGTACTTC. It yields the protein CASSLGLAGVETQYF. The V call is TRBV5-1, the J call TRBJ2-5; 12 bases match TRBD2. There are 15 residues in the CDR3. Germline CDR1 reads SGHRS; CDR2 reads YFSETQ. V gave up 0 bases and J gave up 5 bases; unmatched junction bases: 2. Drawing the rest from reference TRBV5-1 and TRBJ2-5, the complete variable domain is KAGVTQTPRYLIKTRGQQVTLSCSPISGHRSVSWYQQTPGQGLQFLFEYFSETQRNKGNFPGRFSGRQFSNSRSEMNVSTLELGDSALYLCASSLGLAGVETQYFGPGTRLLVL.

The gene calls are TRBV11-2 and TRBJ1-1; D unresolved. V lost 1 base to trimming and J lost 7 bases, with 10 bases between them. The CDR3 extends over 13 amino acids. CDR1 and CDR2 (germline): SGHAT, FQNNGV. The CDR3 here is CASSLGDRVEAFF. For the CDR3, the DNA is TGTGCCAGCAGCTTAGGGGATCGGGTTGAAGCTTTCTTT. The full variable domain, with the rest looked up from reference TRBV11-2 and TRBJ1-1, is EAGVAQSPRYKIIEKRQSVAFWCNPISGHATLYWYQQILGQGPKLLIQFQNNGVVDDSQLPKDRFSAERLKGVDSTLKIQPAKLEDSAVYLCASSLGDRVEAFFGQGTRLTVV.

Remarks on this clone: Compared with germline, one end of the junction differs, possibly owing to a read error. The chain is built from TRBV28 and TRBJ1-5; the D is unclear. The germline V gene encodes CDR1 MDHEN and CDR2 SYDVKM. This CDR3 spans 16 amino acids. Here the CDR3 DNA reads TGTGCCAGCAGTATAATATCCACGGGTAGCGATCAGCCCCAGCATTTT. Amino acids: CASSIISTGSDQPQHF.

V is TRBV13 and J is TRBJ1-1; D gene ambiguous. Germline CDR1 and CDR2: PRHDT and FYEKMQ (reference sequence). CDR3 size: 12 residues. V was shortened by 1 base and J by 5 bases, with 5 bases between the two germline ends. The CDR3 DNA sequence: TGTGCCAGCAGCTTAGCGGGGACTGAAGCTTTCTTT. This gives the protein CASSLAGTEAFF.

The chain joins TRBV27 to TRBJ1-5; 8 bases are a match to TRBD1. Germline V gene data show CDR1 as MNHEY and CDR2 as SMNVEV (reference sequence). V shed 8 bases, J shed 3 bases, and the junction held 3 bases outside the gene matches. This CDR3 has 13 amino acids. The CDR3 region is CASRDRNNQPQHF. CDR3 sequence (DNA): TGTGCCAGCCGGGACAGGAACAATCAGCCCCAGCATTTT.

In its sample, this clone was seen a few times. The V gene is TRBV7-9, the J gene TRBJ2-1, with D perhaps TRBD1 or TRBD2 (5 bases each). V was shortened by 4 bases and J by 6 bases, with 10 bases between the two germline ends. The CDR3 spans 13 residues. Germline loops: CDR1 SEHNR, CDR2 FQNEAQ (reference sequence). The CDR3: CASSWDVGNEQFF. The CDR3 DNA reads TGTGCCAGCAGCTGGGACGTCGGCAATGAGCAGTTCTTC.

The CDR3, as DNA: TGTGCCAGCAGTCAGGACAGCTGGAACACCGGGGAGCTGTTTTTT. It is translated as CASSQDSWNTGELFF. The J gene is TRBJ2-2, the V gene TRBV7-3, with D tentatively TRBD1 (6 bases). V lost 6 bases to trimming and J lost 1 base, with 12 bases between them. The CDR3 covers 15 residues. The germline V gene has CDR1 SGHTA and CDR2 FQGTGA.

The chain joins TRBV28 to TRBJ2-2, with 9 bases fitting TRBD1. With V trimmed by 6 bases and J by 5 bases, 7 bases remained unmatched. The CDR3 sequence is 15 residues long. CDR1 is MDHEN and CDR2 is SYDVKM in the germline V gene. This chain's CDR3 is CASRLTGGRTGELFF. CDR3 sequence (DNA): TGTGCCAGCAGACTAACAGGGGGCAGGACCGGGGAGCTGTTTTTT.

The gene calls are TRBV11-2 and TRBJ2-2; 7 positions agree with TRBD1. The germline CDR1 and CDR2 sequences are SGHAT and FQNNGV. This CDR3 is built from 17 residues. The trim removed 0 bases at V and 0 bases at J, leaving 4 bases unmatched. The CDR3, as DNA: TGTGCCAGCAGCTTAGATCATCAGGGGGCGAACACCGGGGAGCTGTTTTTT. Encoded protein: CASSLDHQGANTGELFF.

The chain is built from TRBV27 and TRBJ2-1; 8 bases are a match to TRBD2. Germline V gene lookup returns CDR1 MNHEY and CDR2 SMNVEV (reference sequence). The CDR3 totals 14 residues. The V segment lost 4 bases and the J segment 4 bases; nucleotides outside the gene matches: 3. CDR3 protein: CASSYGGAYNEQFF. CDR3 DNA: TGTGCCAGCAGTTACGGGGGGGCTTACAATGAGCAGTTCTTC.